The subject of this entry is one TCR beta chain. Its antigen target is currently unknown. No per-base quality is available; no much larger clone lies one base away. Compared with germline, V lacks 2 bases and J lacks 4 bases; bases without a gene match: 10. The CDR3 starts with the cysteine, ends with the phenylalanine, and has 15 residues. The sequence is cut down to CDR3 DNA, 45 bases in frame from base 1. CDR1 and CDR2, looked up from the germline V gene, are SQVTM and ANQGSEA. These data are taken from a study of Ad26.COV2.S vaccination and SARS-CoV-2 variants (dated by TCRdb to the early 2020s). For the study in its entirety: Donors in the vaccine arm were drawn from COV1001, a phase I-IIa trial of Ad26.COV2.S in healthy adults that was multicentre, randomized, double-blind and placebo-controlled. Ad26.COV2.S was administered intramuscularly at 5 x 10^10 or 1 x 10^11 viral particles, either as a single shot or as two shots given 56 days apart. TCRbeta repertoire sequencing served as the tool for gauging how specific and how broad the SARS-CoV-2-reactive T cell receptors were following Ad26.COV2.S vaccination. A total of around 32 samples were included in the TCR-sequenced set, comprising 19 Ad26.COV2.S vaccine recipients, 5 placebo recipients and 8 SARS-CoV-2 convalescent individuals. Participants in the trial were split at random into five groups of five each, receiving low-dose or high-dose Ad26.COV2.S once or twice, or else placebo on both occasions. Throughout the experiments and outcome assessment, investigators stayed blinded to trial group allocation.

Broader findings and caveats from the paper: After vaccination, substantial breadth of spike-specific CD8+ and CD4+ T cell responses was reported. The study lacked the statistical power to compare responses across vaccine doses or regimens. Compared with placebo recipients, Ad26.COV2.S recipients showed higher spike-specific TCR breadth (P = 0.0014). The authors noted that the TCR breadth and depth analyses may have underestimated total T cell responses. Comparable non-spike TCR breadth was observed between vaccine and placebo recipients, consistent with only spike being contained in the vaccine.

TCRbeta CDR3 regions were sequenced with the immunoSEQ Assay. After extraction, genomic DNA underwent amplification by bias-controlled multiplex PCR, followed by high-throughput sequencing. Per the source publication's procedure: To quantify the absolute abundance of each unique TCRbeta CDR3 region, sequences were collapsed and filtered. T cell fraction was estimated by normalization of TCRbeta template counts to usable DNA, with usable DNA being measured through amplification of reference genes present in all nucleated cells. Repertoire TCRs were annotated as SARS-CoV-2-specific when V gene, CDR3 amino acid sequence and J gene were exactly matched to a known reactive TCR set. The reference SARS-CoV-2 TCR set came from MIRA and was filtered for enrichment in COVID-19-positive ImmuneCODE repertoires, removing public or cross-reactive TCRs. Based on the MIRA antigens, annotated TCRs were further analysed at the level of specific ORF or position within ORF. Breadth was defined as the number of annotated unique rearrangements divided by the total number of unique productive rearrangements, and depth was defined as the summed frequency of the annotated unique rearrangements. Two-sided Wilcoxon rank-sum tests were applied when comparing TCR breadth between groups. Drawn from immuneACCESS, this table holds only the in-frame rearrangements with V and J called that TCRdb kept. Clones are partly lost; checked studies trace under half to an unresolved V gene and leave the rest unexplained. V and J calls and clone size are given by that table; D and trimming were obtained from the DNA. Present in this sample are roughly 500,000 clones, nearly 90% of which were seen just once. Of the sample, approximately 2.5% is held by the ten largest clones.

The treatment or condition label for this specimen denotes: some 19 received Ad26.COV2.S at low or high dose, single or two shots; about 5 received placebo; per-sample allocation not given. Repertoires of vaccine and placebo recipients were sequenced from samples taken on day 63 after the first injection. Between 29 July and 7 August 2020, Cohort 1b enrolled fewer than 30 adults aged 18-55 years at one site in Boston, USA. Ad26.COV2.S was a replication-incompetent adenovirus type 26 vector expressing a prefusion-stabilized SARS-CoV-2 spike protein from the original Wuhan strain. The sequenced sample was peripheral blood, obtained in a trial of Ad26.COV2.S vaccine versus placebo. The V and J genes are TRBV29-1 and TRBJ1-2, and TRBD1 aligns with 7 junction nucleotides. The sequence came from a person aged 18-60 years who received the Ad26.COV2.S COVID-19 vaccine or a placebo. The CDR3 in this case is CSVERSGDSGYGYTF. The nucleotide sequence reads as follows: TGCAGCGTTGAACGATCCGGGGACAGCGGCTATGGCTACACCTTC.